The rows below give T cell receptor beta chains drawn from one sample of a study of blood T cells in healthy people across ages. MiXCR, applied by TCRdb to the 5' RACE reads, yields one record per CDR3 protein. The data hold approximately 290,000 distinct CDR3 sequences, with 25% to 30% observed a single time. What was sequenced was blood. These receptor sequences come from a woman between 65 and 79 years old in good health. Both conserved end residues are part of each CDR3. Fields, in order: D gene, clone size, V gene, J gene, CDR3 protein, CDR3 DNA. D genes are given only for firm matches. For some rows the clone size is stated as once, few or many, or as a class when expanded; others skip it.

TRBD1	.	TRBV7-8	TRBJ1-1	CASSYLRTGLNTEAFF	TGTGCCAGCAGTTATCTCCGGACAGGCTTGAACACTGAAGCTTTCTTT
.	many	TRBV7-8	TRBJ2-3	CASSLVDTQYF	TGCGCCAGCAGCTTGGTTGATACGCAGTATTTT
.	.	TRBV5-1	TRBJ2-5	CASSLAGGTNLQETQYF	TGCGCCAGCAGCTTGGCCGGCGGGACAAACCTTCAAGAGACCCAGTACTTC
TRBD1	.	TRBV7-2	TRBJ1-5	CASSRQGTDSNQPQHF	TGTGCCAGCAGCCGCCAAGGGACAGATAGCAATCAGCCCCAGCATTTT
TRBD1	.	TRBV19	TRBJ2-3	CASSPTGVLDTQYF	TGTGCCAGTAGTCCCACAGGGGTTTTAGATACGCAGTATTTT
.	few	TRBV12-3/TRBV12-4	TRBJ1-1	CAISPTGGNTEAFF	TGTGCCATTAGTCCTACGGGAGGAAACACAGAAGCTTTCTTT
TRBD1	few	TRBV12-3/TRBV12-4	TRBJ1-6	CASSPGTDQNSPLHF	TGTGCCAGCAGCCCCGGGACAGATCAAAATTCACCCCTCCACTTT
TRBD2	.	TRBV7-2	TRBJ2-2	CASSLWASGYPGELFF	TGTGCCAGCAGCCTTTGGGCTAGCGGGTATCCCGGGGAGCTGTTTTTT
.	few	TRBV28	TRBJ2-5	CASSTRGRPSASVF	TGTGCCAGCAGTACCCGGGGACGGCCGAGCGCTTCGGTCTTC
.	.	TRBV29-1	TRBJ2-3	CSVSPSPDTQYF	TGCAGCGTTTCCCCCTCCCCCGATACGCAGTATTTT
.	.	TRBV14	TRBJ1-5	CASSPRNDGSNQPQHF	TGTGCCAGCAGCCCTCGAAACGACGGGAGCAATCAGCCCCAGCATTTT
.	few	TRBV29-1	TRBJ1-1	CSVLKGGRGPEAFF	TGCAGCGTTCTGAAAGGGGGAAGGGGACCTGAAGCTTTCTTT
.	.	TRBV20-1	TRBJ2-7	CSARESSSYEQYF	TGCAGTGCTAGGGAATCGAGCTCCTACGAGCAGTACTTC
TRBD1	many	TRBV5-6	TRBJ2-4	CASSPPPGGKNIQYF	TGTGCCAGCAGCCCACCGCCAGGGGGTAAAAACATTCAGTACTTC
TRBD1	few	TRBV7-9	TRBJ1-2	CASSIQGAVPTF	TGTGCCAGCAGCATACAGGGGGCAGTGCCCACCTTC
.	.	TRBV6-6	TRBJ1-1	CATQSLGQRIREAFF	TGTGCCACCCAATCACTTGGACAGAGGATCCGGGAAGCTTTCTTT
.	few	TRBV13	TRBJ2-3	CASSPASGGTGTDTQCF	TGTGCCAGCAGCCCAGCCTCGGGGGGGACAGGGACAGATACGCAGTGTTTT
.	.	TRBV7-8	TRBJ2-3	CASSGESTDTQYF	TGTGCCAGCAGCGGAGAAAGCACAGATACGCAGTATTTT
.	few	TRBV29-1	TRBJ2-5	CSVTTGTYSGETQYF	TGCAGCGTTACGACAGGAACCTACTCGGGAGAGACCCAGTACTTC
.	few	TRBV19	TRBJ2-7	CASSLARDSYEQYF	TGTGCCAGTAGTCTCGCCCGGGACTCCTACGAGCAGTACTTC
.	few	TRBV12-3/TRBV12-4	TRBJ2-7	CASSLISAYEQYF	TGTGCCAGCAGTTTAATCTCAGCCTACGAGCAGTACTTC
TRBD2	.	TRBV7-3	TRBJ2-1	CASSLTGRDEQFF	TGTGCCAGCAGCTTAACCGGGAGGGATGAGCAGTTCTTC
.	.	TRBV5-6	TRBJ2-1	CASSLFFGTETYNEQFF	TGTGCCAGCAGCTTGTTTTTCGGGACGGAGACCTACAATGAGCAGTTCTTC
.	few	TRBV27	TRBJ1-1	CATRDPNTEAFF	TGTGCCACCCGGGACCCGAACACTGAAGCTTTCTTT
.	.	TRBV5-1	TRBJ2-1	CASSQPDNEQFF	TGCGCCAGCAGCCAGCCCGACAATGAGCAGTTCTTC
.	.	TRBV10-3	TRBJ1-1	CAISESKGDTEAFF	TGTGCCATCAGTGAGTCGAAAGGGGACACTGAAGCTTTCTTT
.	.	TRBV5-1	TRBJ2-2	CASSLPRDSNTGELFF	TGCGCCAGCAGCTTGCCCCGGGACTCAAACACCGGGGAGCTGTTTTTT
TRBD1	few	TRBV20-1	TRBJ1-5	CSARGLQGRSNQPQHF	TGCAGTGCTAGAGGCTTACAGGGGCGGAGCAATCAGCCCCAGCATTTT
.	few	TRBV15	TRBJ2-7	CATSWAPGPYEQYF	TGTGCCACCAGTTGGGCACCGGGTCCCTACGAGCAGTACTTC